This T cell receptor (beta chain) was retrieved from a study of low-dose radiotherapy and immunotherapy resistance in tumors (dated by TCRdb to between 2022 and 2023). About the investigation overall: Patients in Cohort 1 were given 0.5 Gy per fraction every 2 weeks, and the prescribed total PTV dose was 6.5 Gy. Cohort 2 received 1 Gy per fraction every two weeks, with a total of 13 Gy over 26 weeks. Patients were given nivolumab as a 240 mg flat dose every two weeks and ipilimumab at 1 mg/kg every six weeks, with both drugs delivered intravenously. Cyclophosphamide 200 mg/m2 was administered intravenously every two weeks, one day before each radiation and immunotherapy administration. Starting on cycle 1 day 1, patients took 300 mg of aspirin by mouth once daily for four cycles. Trial participants were not randomized into treatment groups. Eight patients were included in the translational analysis, namely three from the first dose cohort plus the first five from the second dose cohort.

In light of the paper, this sample's time point label describes: after trial treatment. What the treatment or condition label conveys for this sample: LDRT plus nivolumab, ipilimumab, low-dose cyclophosphamide and aspirin (RACIN trial). The donors took part in RACIN, a single-arm, phase I, dose-escalation trial that combined nivolumab, ipilimumab, aspirin, low-dose cyclophosphamide and low-dose radiotherapy. Patients with advanced, TIL-negative solid tumors were considered eligible. Sequencing used an Illumina HiSeq 2500. Superscript III and a set of TRAV- and TRBV-specific primers were used to synthesize first-strand cDNA, so that both TCRalpha and TCRbeta chains were covered. TCRs were amplified with Phusion for approximately 20 PCR cycles using a constant-region primer together with the adapter attached to the V primers. Amplification of the isolated mRNA was done with the MessageAmp II aRNA Amplification Kit, which involved a roughly 17-hour in vitro transcription at 37 degrees C. mRNA for TCR sequencing was isolated with the Dynabeads mRNA DIRECT Purification Kit. A second 25-cycle Phusion PCR added indexed Illumina adapters, and products were purified with AMPure XP beads. The study's processing was this. Using custom Perl scripts, TCR sequences encoding the same protein were pooled, out-of-frame sequences were removed, and the abundance of each clonotype was computed. Any TCR sequence backed by just one read was left out of the analysis. Repertoire metrics included Shannon entropy, Gini index, clonality, richness, and frequency of TCRs shared between repertoires. TCRdb trimmed the raw reads at Q25, called clones with MiXCR and kept productive beta chains. Entries that share a CDR3 protein sequence are merged under the most common genes and DNA. V and J calls and clone size were set by TCRdb, not the authors. This sample gives tens of thousands of distinct CDR3 sequences in total; 25% to 30% of them show up just once. The ten largest account for about 9.5% of the sample.

This clonotype qualifies as medium-sized (0.01 to 0.1%). Its antigen is currently not known. Base qualities were left out, and no much larger clone turns up one base away. Including the terminal cysteine and phenylalanine, the CDR3 comprises 13 residues. The DNA shown is the 39-base CDR3, in frame from base 1. V sheds 3 bases and J sheds 4 bases, leaving 8 bases between their ends. From a lookup of the germline V gene (reference sequence), CDR1 and CDR2 are SGHAT and FQDESV. The rearranged segments are TRBV11-1 and TRBJ2-3; a tentative D call is TRBD2 (6 bases match). This specimen was PBMCs, taken after low-dose radiotherapy plus immunotherapy. This sequence was found in a male donor with prostate cancer. The CDR3 here reads CASSLAGPDTQYF. The DNA sequence is TGTGCCAGCAGCTTGGCGGGACCAGATACGCAGTATTTT. Reference TRBV11-1 and TRBJ2-3 proteins supply the regions before and after the CDR3; the full variable domain is: EAEVAQSPRYKITEKSQAVAFWCDPISGHATLYWYRQILGQGPELLVQFQDESVVDDSQLPKDRFSAERLKGVDSTLKIQPAELGDSAMYLCASSLAGPDTQYFGPGTRLTVL.